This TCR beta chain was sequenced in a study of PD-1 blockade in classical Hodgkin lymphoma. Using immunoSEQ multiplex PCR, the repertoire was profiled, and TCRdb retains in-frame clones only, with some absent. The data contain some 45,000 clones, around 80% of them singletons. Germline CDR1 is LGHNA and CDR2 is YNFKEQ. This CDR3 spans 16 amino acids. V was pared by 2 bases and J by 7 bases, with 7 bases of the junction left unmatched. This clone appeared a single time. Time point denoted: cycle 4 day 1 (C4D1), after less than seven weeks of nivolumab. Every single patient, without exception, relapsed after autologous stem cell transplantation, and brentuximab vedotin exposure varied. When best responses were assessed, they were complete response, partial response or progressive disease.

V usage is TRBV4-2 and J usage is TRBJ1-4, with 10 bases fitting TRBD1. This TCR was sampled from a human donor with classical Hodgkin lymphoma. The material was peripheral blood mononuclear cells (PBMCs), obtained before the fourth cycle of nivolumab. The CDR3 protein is CASSQYMGQGIEKLFF. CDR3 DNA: TGTGCCAGCAGCCAATACATGGGACAGGGGATTGAAAAACTGTTTTTT.